The 20 T cell receptor beta chains below come from one sample, sequenced in a study of blood T cell repertoires in COVID-19. Repertoires were generated with immunoSEQ multiplex PCR, while TCRdb's copy carries only in-frame clones and drops some. The table lists about 180,000 clones, 84% of them singletons, with 12% to 15% in the top ten. Sequencing was performed on peripheral blood. The receptor source for this set is a man aged 18-30 years with active or convalescent COVID-19.

This clone is a singleton in its sample. V is TRBV5-1 and J is TRBJ1-2; 8 nucleotides line up with TRBD1. The germline CDR1 and CDR2 sequences are SGHRS and YFSETQ. The V segment lost 4 bases and the J segment 4 bases; nucleotides outside the gene matches: 6. CDR3 size: 14 residues. The CDR3 DNA follows: TGCGCCAGCAGCACGATACAGGGGGTCTATGGCTACACCTTC. Its translation: CASSTIQGVYGYTF.

This chain joins TRBV11-2 and TRBJ2-3; 7 positions agree with TRBD2. CDR1 SGHAT and CDR2 FQNNGV come from the germline V gene. V gave up 1 base and J gave up 6 bases; unmatched junction bases: 10. The CDR3 totals 16 residues. CDR3: CASSLVAGVSGDTQYF. CDR3 nucleotide sequence: TGTGCCAGCAGCTTAGTTGCGGGGGTTTCTGGGGATACGCAGTATTTT. The variable domain in full, completed from reference TRBV11-2 and TRBJ2-3, reads EAGVAQSPRYKIIEKRQSVAFWCNPISGHATLYWYQQILGQGPKLLIQFQNNGVVDDSQLPKDRFSAERLKGVDSTLKIQPAKLEDSAVYLCASSLVAGVSGDTQYFGPGTRLTVL.

This clone was seen only once. The genes are TRBV12-3 or TRBV12-4 and TRBJ2-1; D not certain. V lost 6 bases to trimming and J lost 0 bases, with 6 bases between them. The CDR3 runs to 13 residues. The CDR3 DNA reads as TGTGCCAGCAGCCCGAGCTCCTACAATGAGCAGTTCTTC. It specifies CASSPSSYNEQFF.

This chain joins TRBV6-2 or TRBV6-3 and TRBJ1-1, with D unclear. This CDR3 spans 15 amino acids. Trimming stripped 2 bases from V and 0 bases from J, with 10 bases between. Germline CDR1 reads MNHEY; CDR2 reads SVGEGT. The CDR3 nucleotides are TGTGCCAGCAGTTACGAGGGCGTTTTGAACACTGAAGCTTTCTTT. Translation: CASSYEGVLNTEAFF.

This rearrangement joins TRBV5-5 to TRBJ2-1; tentative D call: TRBD2 (6 bases). The CDR3 is 15 amino acids. Germline lookup yields CDR1 SGHKS and CDR2 YYEKEE (reference sequence). V lost 2 bases and J 2 bases, leaving 11 bases between the germline ends. In DNA form, the CDR3 reads TGTGCCAGCAGCTTAGGTAGCGGCCCCTACAATGAGCAGTTCTTC. It translates to CASSLGSGPYNEQFF.

V is TRBV13 and J is TRBJ2-1, with TRBD1 matching over 7 bases. V gave up 5 bases and J gave up 0 bases; unmatched junction bases: 7. Germline assignment: CDR1 PRHDT and CDR2 FYEKMQ (reference sequence). The CDR3 is 16 residues long. Written as DNA, the CDR3 is TGTGCCAGCAGCCCCGGGACAGCCAGCTCCTACAATGAGCAGTTCTTC. Translated, it gives CASSPGTASSYNEQFF.

This chain joins TRBV5-1 and TRBJ2-2; 10 bases match TRBD2. V shed 4 bases, J shed 4 bases, and the junction held 7 bases outside the gene matches. The CDR3 is made up of 16 amino acids. CDR1 is SGHRS, CDR2 YFSETQ, per germline. The CDR3 protein is CASSPLAGVSTGELFF. In DNA form, the CDR3 reads TGCGCCAGCAGCCCCCTAGCGGGAGTGTCCACCGGGGAGCTGTTTTTT.

The chain couples TRBV6-6 to TRBJ1-2, with 10 bases identical to TRBD1. Germline lookup yields CDR1 MNHNY and CDR2 SVGAGI (reference sequence). Trimming cost V 5 bases and J 5 bases; bases outside gene matches: 5. This CDR3 is built from 14 residues. The DNA of the CDR3 is TGTGCCAGCAGTCGGGACAGGGGAAGGTATGGCTACACCTTC. This translates into CASSRDRGRYGYTF.

This rearrangement joins TRBV19 to TRBJ1-5, with D possibly TRBD1 on 6 matching bases. The CDR3 covers 19 residues. The germline gives CDR1 LNHDA, CDR2 SQIVND (reference sequence). The V end lost 4 bases, the J end lost 0 bases, and 22 bases lay between the germline ends. The CDR3 DNA reads TGTGCCAGTAGTACTACCCGTTCAACAGGGACACATAGCAATCAGCCCCAGCATTTT. It encodes CASSTTRSTGTHSNQPQHF.

The V and J genes are TRBV3-1 (or the pseudogene TRBV3-2) and TRBJ1-2; no reliable D call. V gave up 1 base and J gave up 8 bases, with 14 bases separating them. Germline loops: CDR1 LGHDT, CDR2 YNNKEL (reference sequence). The CDR3 length is 14 residues. The CDR3 loop reads CASSQAGPAGGYTF. CDR3 bases: TGTGCCAGCAGCCAAGCTGGGCCTGCGGGAGGCTACACCTTC.

The chain recombines TRBV12-3 or TRBV12-4 with TRBJ2-1; 8 bases are a match to TRBD1. This CDR3 contains 13 residues. V lost 4 bases, J lost 9 bases, and 5 bases stayed unmatched. The CDR3 DNA reads as TGTGCCAGCAGTTGGTCAGGGGGCAGTGAGCAGTTCTTC. Translation gives CASSWSGGSEQFF.

The V call is TRBV15, the J call TRBJ1-2; 7 bases line up with TRBD1. The CDR3 consists of 14 residues. Germline V gives CDR1 LNHNV, CDR2 YYDKDF (reference sequence). V lost 3 bases, J lost 8 bases, and 9 bases stayed unmatched. The DNA for the CDR3 is TGTGCCACCAGCAGGAGGGGACAGTTAGCCGGCTACACCTTC. The encoded protein is CATSRRGQLAGYTF.

The chain carries TRBV7-9 and TRBJ1-1; D not resolved. Germline lookup yields CDR1 SEHNR and CDR2 FQNEAQ (reference sequence). V lost 3 bases, J lost 2 bases, and 10 bases lay in between. The length of the CDR3 is 14 residues. The CDR3 loop reads CASSFLAANTEAFF. For the CDR3, the DNA is TGTGCCAGCAGCTTTCTGGCGGCAAACACTGAAGCTTTCTTT.

The rearrangement links TRBV7-2 to TRBJ1-2, with no clear D. V dropped 4 bases and J dropped 2 bases, with 8 bases sitting between them. CDR1 SGHTA and CDR2 FQGNSA come from the germline V gene. The CDR3 runs to 13 residues. CDR3 sequence: CASSWTGNYGYTF. For the CDR3, the DNA is TGTGCCAGCAGCTGGACGGGAAACTATGGCTACACCTTC.

The chain combines TRBV7-2 with TRBJ1-3; 7 bases fit TRBD1. This CDR3 has 15 amino acids. Germline V CDR1 and CDR2: SGHTA, FQGNSA. J lost 2 bases, V lost 1 base, and 2 bases had no gene match. Here the CDR3 DNA reads TGTGCCAGCAGCTTAGGTGACAGGGCTGGAAACACCATATATTTT. Amino acid sequence: CASSLGDRAGNTIYF. Variable domain in full (rest from reference TRBV7-2 and TRBJ1-3): GAGVSQSPSNKVTEKGKDVELRCDPISGHTALYWYRQSLGQGLEFLIYFQGNSAPDKSGLPSDRFSAERTGGSVSTLTIQRTQQEDSAVYLCASSLGDRAGNTIYFGEGSWLTVV.

The chain combines TRBV28 with TRBJ1-5; TRBD1 matches 7 bases. CDR1 is MDHEN, CDR2 SYDVKM, per germline. The CDR3 runs 16 residues. Trimming removed 6 bases from V and 0 bases from J; junction bases left unmatched: 8. CDR3 region: CASSETGLGSNQPQHF. DNA of the CDR3: TGTGCCAGCAGCGAGACAGGGCTAGGTAGCAATCAGCCCCAGCATTTT.

The chain carries TRBV20-1 and TRBJ1-1; no reliable D call. The CDR3 contains 11 residues. Deletions cut 8 bases from V and 2 bases from J, with 9 bases between. Germline V CDR1 and CDR2: DFQATT, SNEGSKA (reference sequence). The CDR3, as DNA: TGCAGTCTACGGGGAAACACTGAAGCTTTCTTT. It codes for CSLRGNTEAFF.

V gene TRBV18 combines with J gene TRBJ2-1; perhaps TRBD2 as D (6 bases). Germline V lookup: CDR1 KGHSH, CDR2 LQKENI. Between the trimmed V and J ends, which lost 6 bases and 0 bases, there was a span of 9 bases. This CDR3 contains 14 residues. Written as DNA, the CDR3 is TGTGCCAGCTCCCGGGGGACCTCCTACAATGAGCAGTTCTTC. Residues: CASSRGTSYNEQFF.

The rearrangement uses TRBV29-1 and TRBJ2-7; maybe TRBD1 (5 bases). The V end was cut by 4 bases, the J end by 4 bases, with 11 bases between. The germline CDR1 and CDR2 sequences are SQVTM and ANQGSEA. This CDR3 comprises 12 residues. This CDR3 reads CSVADTGYEQYF. The CDR3 coding sequence is TGCAGCGTTGCCGACACAGGTTACGAGCAGTACTTC.

V is TRBV9 and J is TRBJ2-1; 8 bases line up with TRBD2. V lost 7 bases, J lost 1 base, and 4 bases stayed unmatched. Germline loops: CDR1 SGDLS, CDR2 YYNGEE. This CDR3 has 14 residues. The CDR3 DNA is TGTGCCAGCTCACTAGCGGCTTCCTACAATGAGCAGTTCTTC. This gives the protein CASSLAASYNEQFF.